Below are 27 T cell receptor beta chains sequenced from a single sample in a study of post-analysis software for immune sequencing data. No antigens are known for them. Study-wide results and limits: The study found TRBV5-6, TRBV5-1 and TRBV20-1 among roughly 5 TRBV segments more frequent in patients than controls.

TCR beta cDNA libraries included unique molecular identifiers. TCRdb reprocessed the PCR reads via MiXCR and lists one record per CDR3 protein. This sample has roughly 870,000 distinct CDR3 sequences, with around 50% found just once. Sequencing input: blood. The source is a girl between 10 and 17 years old with multiple sclerosis.

The chain recombines TRBV27 with TRBJ2-1; the D gene could be TRBD1 or TRBD2 (6 bases each). Per the germline V gene, CDR1 is MNHEY and CDR2 is SMNVEV (reference sequence). Between the trimmed V and J ends, which lost 6 bases and 2 bases, there was a span of 11 bases. The CDR3 spans 14 residues. CDR3 nucleotides: TGTGCCAGCAGACGGGGGCTGACCTACAATGAGCAGTTCTTC. It translates to CASRRGLTYNEQFF.

The rearrangement links TRBV20-1 to TRBJ2-4; no reliable D call. Trimming stripped 3 bases from V and 0 bases from J, with 6 bases between. The CDR3 is 13 residues long. Germline assignment: CDR1 DFQATT and CDR2 SNEGSKA (reference sequence). The CDR3 sequence: CSASGRAKNIQYF. DNA of the CDR3: TGCAGTGCTAGCGGAAGAGCCAAAAACATTCAGTACTTC.

This chain links TRBV29-1 with TRBJ2-1; weak D call: TRBD1 (5 bases). Germline loops: CDR1 SQVTM, CDR2 ANQGSEA. The ends were cut back, 6 bases at V and 10 bases at J, with 13 bases in the middle. This CDR3 is built from 11 residues. Written as DNA, the CDR3 is TGCAGCGTCGACCCTGACAGAGAGCAGTTCTTC. Amino acid sequence: CSVDPDREQFF.

The chain employs TRBV2 and TRBJ2-7; D is tentatively TRBD1 or TRBD2 (5 bases each). Trimming took 4 bases from V and 7 from J, leaving 14 bases between them. The V gene's germline CDR1 is SNHLY and CDR2 FYNNEI. The CDR3 runs to 13 residues. CDR3 coding DNA: TGTGCCAGCAGTGTCGGGGCAGCTAAAGAGCAGTACTTC. Residues: CASSVGAAKEQYF.

This chain joins TRBV20-1 and TRBJ2-1; perhaps TRBD2 as D (7 bases). Between the trimmed V and J ends, which lost 6 bases and 8 bases, there was a span of 20 bases. Germline loops: CDR1 DFQATT, CDR2 SNEGSKA (reference sequence). The CDR3 length is 14 residues. CDR3 amino acids: CSAPERGGNYEQFF. CDR3 bases: TGCAGTGCCCCCGAAAGGGGGGGGAACTATGAGCAGTTCTTC.

V and J are TRBV10-3 and TRBJ2-7, with 15 positions matching TRBD2. The J call may be mistaken, given a closer DNA end match to TRBJ2-4. Germline CDR1 and CDR2: ENHRY and SYGVKD. The CDR3 loop spans 18 amino acids. The CDR3, as DNA: TGTGCCATCAGTGAATCCGGGACTAGCGGGAGGTCTAAAAACATTCAGTACTTC. Protein product: CAISESGTSGRSKNIQYF.

Written as DNA, the CDR3 is TGTGCCAGCAGCCTTAGGGATGACCTAACGTACGAGCAGTACTTC. This codes for CASSLRDDLTYEQYF. The genes are TRBV5-6 and TRBJ2-7; D not certain. This CDR3 comprises 15 residues. Germline assignment: CDR1 SGHDT and CDR2 YYEEEE. Trimming took off 4 bases at V and 4 bases at J, with 18 bases between the two ends.

This clonotype was recorded a few times. The rearrangement joins TRBV6-1 to TRBJ2-7, with 8 bases lining up with TRBD2. Germline CDR1 reads MNHNS; CDR2 reads SASEGT. The V segment lost 6 bases and the J segment 6 bases; nucleotides outside the gene matches: 19. The CDR3 covers 17 residues. The CDR3 here is CASSLSTPGLDFGEQYF. The CDR3 region has the DNA TGTGCCAGCAGCCTTAGTACCCCGGGACTAGACTTTGGCGAGCAGTACTTC.

The chain has TRBV6-5 and TRBJ2-4; D unclear. Matching the DNA end better, TRBJ2-7 makes the J call doubtful. The CDR3 covers 14 residues. Germline V CDR1 and CDR2: MNHEY, SVGAGI. CDR3 region: CASRVPRVPHEQYF. CDR3 DNA: TGTGCCAGCAGAGTCCCAAGGGTCCCCCACGAGCAGTACTTC.

The chain couples TRBV7-2 to TRBJ2-1, with TRBD1 matching over 11 bases. CDR1 is SGHTA, CDR2 FQGNSA, per germline. The ends lost 4 bases at V and 2 bases at J; junction bases unmatched: 1. This CDR3 is 15 amino acids long. CDR3 coding DNA: TGTGCCAGCAGCTGGGACAGGGGGGCCTACAATGAGCAGTTCTTC. Protein sequence: CASSWDRGAYNEQFF.

This clonotype showed up just a few times. The gene calls are TRBV5-5 and TRBJ1-1; D may be TRBD1 (5 bases). Germline V gives CDR1 SGHKS, CDR2 YYEKEE (reference sequence). V lost 4 bases, J lost 1 base, and 14 bases lay in between. This CDR3 comprises 15 residues. The CDR3 here is CASSGLGPENTEAFF. As DNA, the CDR3 is TGTGCCAGCAGCGGATTGGGACCGGAGAACACTGAAGCTTTCTTT.

The V call is TRBV7-9, the J call TRBJ2-4, with no clear D. The J call may not be correct, given that the DNA end is closer to TRBJ2-7. CDR3 length equals 14 residues. Germline V gene lookup returns CDR1 SEHNR and CDR2 FQNEAQ (reference sequence). The CDR3 DNA reads as TGTGCCAGCGCCAGCCTGGAGAACGACTACGAGCAGTACTTC. Translation: CASASLENDYEQYF.

The CDR3, as DNA: TGTGCCACTGCAAACAACCAACCCTACGAGCAGTACTTC. Amino acids: CATANNQPYEQYF. The chain uses TRBV6-2 or TRBV6-3 and TRBJ2-7; D is unresolved. This CDR3 spans 13 amino acids. Germline assignment: CDR1 MNHEY and CDR2 SVGEGT. The germline V and J ends were trimmed by 10 bases and 2 bases, with 15 bases remaining between them.

CDR3: CASYSVRLAKNIQYF. For the CDR3, the DNA is TGTGCCTCCTACAGTGTTCGGTTAGCCAAAAACATTCAGTACTTC. The chain has TRBV2 and TRBJ2-4, with D unclear. Trimming stripped 11 bases from V and 0 bases from J, with 17 bases between. The germline V gene encodes CDR1 SNHLY and CDR2 FYNNEI. This CDR3 region has 15 residues.

This clonotype was observed a handful of times. This sequence joins TRBV6-6 and TRBJ2-1; 7 nucleotides line up with TRBD1. The germline gives CDR1 MNHNY, CDR2 SVGAGI (reference sequence). This CDR3 comprises 14 residues. Germline trimming cut 4 bases from V and 6 bases from J; bases unmatched to any gene: 6. The CDR3 nucleotides read TGTGCCAGCAGTTTAGGACAGGCTAGCAATGAGCAGTTCTTC. Amino acid sequence: CASSLGQASNEQFF.

This clonotype is a singleton in its sample. This chain uses TRBV18 with TRBJ2-7, with D unclear. Trimming left V 0 bases short and J 4 bases short, with 13 bases between. CDR1 KGHSH and CDR2 LQKENI come from the germline V gene. This CDR3 has 15 amino acids. The CDR3 protein is CASSPPGISGYEQYF. The DNA of the CDR3 is TGTGCCAGCTCACCACCGGGGATCTCCGGATACGAGCAGTACTTC.

The gene calls are TRBV15 and TRBJ1-5; D unclear. V was trimmed by 0 bases and J by 0 bases, leaving 12 bases between them. This CDR3 spans 17 amino acids. CDR1 and CDR2 from the germline V gene are LNHNV and YYDKDF (reference sequence). Here the CDR3 DNA reads TGTGCCACCAGCAGAGAAGATATTGGGTTTAGCAATCAGCCCCAGCATTTT. This codes for CATSREDIGFSNQPQHF.

This clonotype has more than one count but fewer than ten. The chain carries TRBV28 and TRBJ2-5; 12 bases are a match to TRBD2. Per the germline V gene, CDR1 is MDHEN and CDR2 is SYDVKM. With V trimmed by 6 bases and J by 7 bases, 12 bases remained unmatched. There are 16 residues in the CDR3. The CDR3 region is CASRSTSGRREGTQYF. Here the CDR3 DNA reads TGTGCCAGCAGATCGACTAGCGGGAGACGGGAGGGGACCCAGTACTTC.

V and J are TRBV29-1 and TRBJ2-3, with a tentative D call TRBD2 (6 bases). The germline V gene has CDR1 SQVTM and CDR2 ANQGSEA. V dropped 7 bases and J dropped 5 bases, with 16 bases sitting between them. CDR3 length: 13 amino acids. CDR3 sequence (DNA): TGCAGCGGTGGAAAGCTCGGGGGAGATACGCAGTATTTT. This sequence encodes CSGGKLGGDTQYF.

This sequence joins TRBV10-3 and TRBJ2-6; maybe TRBD1 (6 bases). CDR1 is ENHRY, CDR2 SYGVKD, per germline. The CDR3 contains 19 residues. The V end was cut by 2 bases, the J end by 4 bases, with 21 bases between. The CDR3 protein is CAISEDPGDNLVGANVLTF. The CDR3 nucleotides are TGTGCCATCAGTGAGGACCCCGGGGACAACCTTGTGGGGGCCAACGTCCTGACTTTC.

This clonotype was seen a handful of times. The chain employs TRBV29-1 and TRBJ2-1; D is unclear. Trimming took off 0 bases at V and 6 bases at J, with 9 bases between the two ends. The germline gives CDR1 SQVTM, CDR2 ANQGSEA. CDR3 length: 13 amino acids. The CDR3 DNA sequence: TGCAGCGTTGAAGATCTTCTGGGCAATGAGCAGTTCTTC. It specifies CSVEDLLGNEQFF.

The V and J genes are TRBV2 and TRBJ2-1; no clear D gene. The CDR3 spans 15 residues. Between the trimmed V and J ends, which lost 6 bases and 6 bases, there was a span of 18 bases. Germline lookup yields CDR1 SNHLY and CDR2 FYNNEI. Here the CDR3 reads CASRRTPFVPNEQFF. CDR3 coding DNA: TGTGCCAGCAGGCGGACCCCGTTTGTACCCAATGAGCAGTTCTTC.

This clonotype was seen once. The chain is built from TRBV10-3 and TRBJ2-3; D ambiguous. Trimming shortened V by 3 bases and J by 6 bases, and 13 bases separated the two germline ends. Germline V gene sequence: CDR1 ENHRY, CDR2 SYGVKD. The length of the CDR3 is 14 residues. The DNA for the CDR3 is TGTGCCATCAGTGAAGGCGTGGTAACCGATACGCAGTATTTT. Protein: CAISEGVVTDTQYF.

The chain is built from TRBV20-1 and TRBJ2-5; D is undetermined. TRBJ2-7 explains the end of the DNA better; the J call may be wrong. CDR1 is DFQATT, CDR2 SNEGSKA, per germline (reference sequence). The CDR3 sequence is 15 residues long. The CDR3 region is CSARSRGAALYEQYF. CDR3 sequence (DNA): TGCAGTGCTAGATCCCGCGGCGCGGCTCTGTACGAGCAGTACTTC.

This clonotype was picked up a small number of times. DNA of the CDR3: TGCGCCAGCAGCAGCCTGAAGGACCCCTACGAGCAGTACTTC. It specifies CASSSLKDPYEQYF. The chain recombines TRBV5-1 with TRBJ2-7; D gene ambiguous. Germline-derived CDR1 and CDR2 are SGHRS and YFSETQ. The ends were cut back, 4 bases at V and 2 bases at J, with 13 bases in the middle. CDR3 length: 14 residues.

The rearrangement uses TRBV29-1 and TRBJ1-2; D unclear. This CDR3 contains 13 residues. Germline V lookup: CDR1 SQVTM, CDR2 ANQGSEA. V dropped 6 bases and J dropped 0 bases, with 11 bases sitting between them. CDR3 bases: TGCAGCGTCCTCGCCCTAGCTAACTATGGCTACACCTTC. Its translation is CSVLALANYGYTF.

The genes are TRBV14 and TRBJ2-7, with 13 bases lining up with TRBD2. V gave up 4 bases and J gave up 5 bases; unmatched junction bases: 8. Germline V gene data show CDR1 as SGHDN and CDR2 as FVKESK. The CDR3 is 16 amino acids. The CDR3 sequence: CASSPIGLAGAHEQYF. The DNA of the CDR3 is TGTGCCAGCAGCCCTATTGGACTAGCGGGAGCCCACGAGCAGTACTTC.